These T cell receptor beta chains were read from a single sample in a study of CD8 T cells in ankylosing spondylitis. In TCRdb, the 5' RACE reads were re-called with MiXCR into one record per CDR3 protein. The sample contains approximately 260,000 distinct CDR3 sequences, approximately 9% of which appear only once. The sample was blood, either unsorted or a sorted T cell fraction (not recorded which). The receptors shown here come from a male donor with ankylosing spondylitis or in good health (not recorded which). Both conserved end residues are part of each CDR3. The order of the fields is J gene, clone size, D gene, V gene, CDR3 length, CDR3 protein, CDR3 DNA. D genes are given only for firm matches. A row's size may be missing; if present it is once, few, many or a size class.

j_gene: TRBJ1-4
abundance: few
d_gene: -
v_gene: TRBV29-1
len: 12
CDR3aa: CSVGGGGEKLFF
CDR3nt: TGCAGCGTTGGGGGAGGCGGTGAAAAACTGTTTTTT

j_gene: TRBJ2-3
abundance: many
d_gene: -
v_gene: TRBV12-3/TRBV12-4
len: 12
CDR3aa: CASSPPTDTQYF
CDR3nt: TGTGCCAGCAGCCCACCCACAGATACGCAGTATTTT

j_gene: TRBJ2-3
abundance: many
d_gene: -
v_gene: TRBV3-1
len: 12
CDR3aa: CASSQASQAQYF
CDR3nt: TGTGCCAGCAGCCAAGCTTCTCAGGCGCAGTATTTT

j_gene: TRBJ2-7
abundance: -
d_gene: -
v_gene: TRBV30
len: 13
CDR3aa: CAWSVGGPPEQYF
CDR3nt: TGTGCCTGGAGTGTCGGTGGGCCCCCGGAGCAGTACTTC

j_gene: TRBJ1-5
abundance: many
d_gene: -
v_gene: TRBV6-1
len: 13
CDR3aa: CASSVDSYQPQHF
CDR3nt: TGTGCCAGCAGTGTCGACAGCTATCAGCCCCAGCATTTT

j_gene: TRBJ1-2
abundance: many
d_gene: -
v_gene: TRBV4-3
len: 14
CDR3aa: CASSQDWGHYGYTF
CDR3nt: TGCGCCAGCAGCCAAGATTGGGGACACTATGGCTACACCTTC

j_gene: TRBJ2-7
abundance: many
d_gene: -
v_gene: TRBV20-1
len: 15
CDR3aa: CSARVSLGAGHEQYF
CDR3nt: TGCAGTGCTAGAGTGTCCCTCGGGGCAGGTCACGAGCAGTACTTC

j_gene: TRBJ2-1
abundance: many
d_gene: -
v_gene: TRBV10-2
len: 14
CDR3aa: CASSESTLGNEQFF
CDR3nt: TGCGCCAGCAGTGAGTCTACTTTAGGGAATGAGCAGTTCTTC

j_gene: TRBJ2-7
abundance: many
d_gene: -
v_gene: TRBV28
len: 17
CDR3aa: CASRPDRQPTWAYEQYF
CDR3nt: TGTGCCAGCAGGCCGGACAGACAACCTACATGGGCCTACGAGCAGTACTTC

j_gene: TRBJ2-4
abundance: many
d_gene: TRBD2
v_gene: TRBV11-2
len: 13
CDR3aa: CASSLPGRDIQYF
CDR3nt: TGTGCCAGCAGCTTACCAGGGAGGGACATTCAGTACTTC

j_gene: TRBJ2-5
abundance: few
d_gene: TRBD1
v_gene: TRBV28
len: 15
CDR3aa: CASSGGQGWPETQYF
CDR3nt: TGTGCCAGCAGTGGGGGACAGGGATGGCCAGAGACCCAGTACTTC

j_gene: TRBJ2-2
abundance: many
d_gene: TRBD2
v_gene: TRBV10-3
len: 17
CDR3aa: CAISASGGPANTGELFF
CDR3nt: TGTGCCATCAGTGCCAGCGGGGGACCCGCGAACACCGGGGAGCTGTTTTTT

j_gene: TRBJ2-7
abundance: many
d_gene: -
v_gene: TRBV3-1
len: 14
CDR3aa: CASSQGFSSYEQYF
CDR3nt: TGTGCCAGCAGCCAAGGTTTTAGCTCCTACGAGCAGTACTTC

j_gene: TRBJ1-1
abundance: -
d_gene: -
v_gene: TRBV30
len: 15
CDR3aa: CACNTGMSNPTEAFF
CDR3nt: TGTGCCTGCAACACCGGGATGAGCAACCCCACTGAAGCTTTCTTT

j_gene: TRBJ2-7
abundance: many
d_gene: TRBD1
v_gene: TRBV29-1
len: 13
CDR3aa: CSATTGHTYEQYF
CDR3nt: TGCAGCGCCACGACAGGGCATACCTACGAGCAGTACTTC

j_gene: TRBJ1-1
abundance: -
d_gene: -
v_gene: TRBV19
len: 12
CDR3aa: CASSPRDQRAFF
CDR3nt: TGTGCCAGTAGTCCACGGGACCAGCGGGCTTTCTTT

j_gene: TRBJ1-2
abundance: many
d_gene: -
v_gene: TRBV20-1
len: 13
CDR3aa: CSARDESTGGYTF
CDR3nt: TGCAGTGCTAGAGATGAATCAACAGGCGGCTACACCTTC

j_gene: TRBJ1-1
abundance: many
d_gene: TRBD1
v_gene: TRBV18
len: 16
CDR3aa: CASSPTTQGSNTEAFF
CDR3nt: TGTGCCAGCTCACCAACGACACAGGGGTCGAACACTGAAGCTTTCTTT

j_gene: TRBJ2-7
abundance: many
d_gene: -
v_gene: TRBV7-9
len: 12
CDR3aa: CASSWDTYEQYF
CDR3nt: TGTGCCAGCAGCTGGGACACCTACGAGCAGTACTTC

j_gene: TRBJ2-6
abundance: few
d_gene: -
v_gene: TRBV6-2/TRBV6-3
len: 15
CDR3aa: CASIPRVSGANVLTF
CDR3nt: TGTGCCAGCATCCCGAGGGTTTCCGGGGCCAACGTCCTGACTTTC

j_gene: TRBJ1-1
abundance: -
d_gene: TRBD1
v_gene: TRBV7-9
len: 14
CDR3aa: CASSRQGDTTEAFF
CDR3nt: TGTGCCAGCAGTCGTCAGGGGGACACCACTGAAGCTTTCTTT

j_gene: TRBJ2-7
abundance: many
d_gene: TRBD2
v_gene: TRBV12-3/TRBV12-4
len: 12
CDR3aa: CASRRGGNEQYF
CDR3nt: TGTGCCAGCCGCCGGGGGGGCAACGAGCAGTACTTC

j_gene: TRBJ2-5
abundance: many
d_gene: -
v_gene: TRBV4-1
len: 13
CDR3aa: CASSQELRETQYF
CDR3nt: TGCGCCAGCAGCCAAGAATTAAGAGAGACCCAGTACTTC

j_gene: TRBJ1-3
abundance: few
d_gene: -
v_gene: TRBV9
len: 15
CDR3aa: CASSAETGSGNTIYF
CDR3nt: TGTGCCAGCAGCGCGGAGACGGGCTCTGGAAACACCATATATTTT

j_gene: TRBJ2-1
abundance: many
d_gene: -
v_gene: TRBV10-2
len: 14
CDR3aa: CASRGGGPLDEQFF
CDR3nt: TGCGCCAGCAGAGGCGGGGGCCCCCTGGATGAGCAGTTCTTC